The 16 T cell receptor beta chains below were found in one sample sequenced in a study of T cell changes during pregnancy in multiple sclerosis. The protocol was immunoSEQ multiplex PCR, while the TCRdb copy is restricted to in-frame clones and leaves out a portion. The repertoire holds around 52,000 clones, 92% seen once, with 0.15% to 0.2% in the top ten. Sequenced material: CD4+ T cells from peripheral blood mononuclear cells, taken in the second trimester of pregnancy. These receptors all come from a female donor with multiple sclerosis, enrolled in a pregnancy study.

The J gene is TRBJ2-7, the V gene TRBV29-1; D uncertain. This CDR3 is built from 12 residues. Germline lookup yields CDR1 SQVTM and CDR2 ANQGSEA. V was trimmed by 4 bases and J by 1 base, leaving 8 bases between them. CDR3 loop: CSVVVASYEQYF. The CDR3 coding sequence is TGCAGCGTTGTGGTGGCATCCTACGAGCAGTACTTC.

V is TRBV27 and J is TRBJ2-5, with 9 bases that match TRBD2. The CDR3 is 14 residues long. In germline, CDR1 is MNHEY, CDR2 SMNVEV (reference sequence). V trimming: 9 bases; J trimming: 5 bases; junction bases outside the gene matches: 10. The CDR3, as DNA: TGTGCCAGACTTGGGCTAGCGGGGAACGAGACCCAGTACTTC. Its protein is CARLGLAGNETQYF.

The chain couples TRBV28 to TRBJ2-5, with 8 bases that match TRBD1. The germline V gene has CDR1 MDHEN and CDR2 SYDVKM. Unmatched junction bases numbered 13, after V lost 8 bases and J lost 5 bases. There are 15 residues in the CDR3. The CDR3 here is CASGLRGRGMETQYF. Here the CDR3 DNA reads TGTGCCAGCGGTCTCAGGGGGCGCGGTATGGAGACCCAGTACTTC.

The chain couples TRBV2 to TRBJ1-2; 7 bases agree with TRBD1. The ends lost 5 bases at V and 2 bases at J; junction bases unmatched: 2. CDR1 is SNHLY, CDR2 FYNNEI, per germline. This CDR3 region has 13 residues. DNA of the CDR3: TGTGCCAGCAGTCCGACAGGGAACTATGGCTACACCTTC. This sequence encodes CASSPTGNYGYTF.

The gene calls are TRBV27 and TRBJ2-2, with D uncertain. This CDR3 is 17 amino acids long. Germline assignment: CDR1 MNHEY and CDR2 SMNVEV (reference sequence). V lost 3 bases and J lost 3, with 17 bases in between. The CDR3 sequence is CASSLVLPRGYTGELFF. The CDR3 nucleotides read TGTGCCAGCAGTTTGGTCCTACCCCGAGGCTACACCGGGGAGCTGTTTTTT.

The CDR3 DNA reads as TGTGCCAGCTCACCGGCGGACTCTGGAAACACCATATATTTT. It specifies CASSPADSGNTIYF. This chain joins TRBV18 and TRBJ1-3; no clear D gene. With 3 bases removed from V and 0 bases from J, the gap between germline ends came to 6 bases. This CDR3 has 14 residues. Germline loops: CDR1 KGHSH, CDR2 LQKENI.

The chain recombines TRBV5-4 with TRBJ2-5, with 8 bases lining up with TRBD2. V lost 0 bases to trimming and J lost 5 bases; unmatched junction nucleotides: 6. Germline loops: CDR1 SGHNT, CDR2 YYREEE (reference sequence). The CDR3 has 15 amino acids. In DNA, the CDR3 is TGTGCCAGCAGCTTGGAAGCGGGAGCAGGGGAGACCCAGTACTTC. Encoded protein: CASSLEAGAGETQYF.

V usage is TRBV10-3 and J usage is TRBJ2-5; 11 nucleotides align to TRBD2. V dropped 5 bases and J dropped 5; count of bases not matched to a gene: 7. The CDR3 totals 15 residues. Germline-derived CDR1 and CDR2 are ENHRY and SYGVKD. The CDR3 is CAISLAGGPGETQYF. The CDR3 bases are TGTGCCATCAGTTTAGCGGGAGGGCCCGGGGAGACCCAGTACTTC.

The V and J genes are TRBV5-6 and TRBJ1-2; 12 nucleotides agree with TRBD1. V was pared by 2 bases and J by 14 bases, with 10 bases of the junction left unmatched. The CDR3 length is 14 residues. The germline CDR1 and CDR2 sequences are SGHDT and YYEEEE. CDR3 in amino acids: CASSFSSGTGGQTF. The CDR3 coding sequence is TGTGCCAGCAGCTTTTCCTCCGGGACAGGGGGCCAAACCTTC. Full variable domain (outside the CDR3, taken from reference TRBV5-6 and TRBJ1-2): DAGVTQSPTHLIKTRGQQVTLRCSPKSGHDTVSWYQQALGQGPQFIFQYYEEEERQRGNFPDRFSGHQFPNYSSELNVNALLLGDSALYLCASSFSSGTGGQTFGSGTRLTVV.

The chain recombines TRBV5-4 with TRBJ1-4, with TRBD1 as a possible D gene (6 bases). The CDR3 sequence is 14 residues long. In germline, CDR1 is SGHNT, CDR2 YYREEE (reference sequence). Deletions cut 4 bases from V and 5 bases from J, with 12 bases between. CDR3 sequence (DNA): TGTGCCAGCAGCAAACAGGGCGTCAATGAAAAACTGTTTTTT. Translating it yields CASSKQGVNEKLFF.

The genes are TRBV5-1 and TRBJ2-1; D gene unclear. There are 13 residues in the CDR3. Per the germline V gene, CDR1 is SGHRS and CDR2 is YFSETQ. The germline V and J ends were trimmed by 0 bases and 5 bases, with 6 bases remaining between them. The CDR3 DNA sequence: TGCGCCAGCAGCTTGGCTCCTAACAATGAGCAGTTCTTC. It codes for CASSLAPNNEQFF.

The chain is built from TRBV6-6 and TRBJ2-7, with a tentative D call TRBD1 (5 bases). Germline V CDR1 and CDR2: MNHNY, SVGAGI (reference sequence). The CDR3 extends over 13 amino acids. V gave up 5 bases and J gave up 1 base, with 9 bases separating them. DNA of the CDR3: TGTGCCAGCAGTCGCGACAGATCCTACGAGCAGTACTTC. It translates to CASSRDRSYEQYF.

The chain couples TRBV5-6 to TRBJ1-2; 8 positions match TRBD1. Germline CDR1 and CDR2: SGHDT and YYEEEE. The CDR3 runs to 14 residues. Trimming removed 4 bases from V and 6 bases from J; junction bases left unmatched: 8. The CDR3 is CASSLPDRVDGYTF. The CDR3 DNA reads as TGTGCCAGCAGCCTCCCGGACAGGGTAGATGGCTACACCTTC. The full variable domain, completed using reference TRBV5-6 and TRBJ1-2, is DAGVTQSPTHLIKTRGQQVTLRCSPKSGHDTVSWYQQALGQGPQFIFQYYEEEERQRGNFPDRFSGHQFPNYSSELNVNALLLGDSALYLCASSLPDRVDGYTFGSGTRLTVV.

The CDR3: CASSQDGVDFNYGYTF. CDR3 nucleotides: TGCGCCAGCAGCCAAGATGGGGTGGACTTTAACTATGGCTACACCTTC. The chain couples TRBV4-1 to TRBJ1-2; D uncertain. Germline lookup yields CDR1 MGHRA and CDR2 YSYEKL. V lost 0 bases and J 1 base, leaving 12 bases between the germline ends. This CDR3 is built from 16 residues.

This CDR3 is CASSETPTGGETQYF. The DNA for the CDR3 is TGCGCCAGCAGCGAGACCCCTACAGGGGGAGAGACCCAGTACTTC. This sequence joins TRBV5-1 and TRBJ2-5; 8 nucleotides match TRBD1. Germline-derived CDR1 and CDR2 are SGHRS and YFSETQ. The CDR3 runs to 15 residues. V was clipped by 4 bases and J by 4 bases; unmatched bases: 9.

This clone was seen once. V is TRBV7-3 and J is TRBJ2-1; 11 nucleotides match TRBD2. Trimming removed 1 base from V and 7 bases from J; junction bases left unmatched: 12. CDR3 length equals 18 residues. Per germline, CDR1 SGHTA and CDR2 FQGTGA. The CDR3 protein is CASSLNPPSSGGSNEQFF. DNA of the CDR3: TGTGCCAGCAGCTTAAACCCCCCCTCTAGCGGGGGGAGTAATGAGCAGTTCTTC.